Included here is one TCR beta chain sequence, with context. As yet, its antigen is unknown. This CDR3 has 11 amino acids. CDR1 and CDR2 (germline): SQVTM, ANQGSEA. The V end lost 8 bases, the J end lost 3 bases, and 10 bases lay between the germline ends. This sample was taken from a study of CD8+CD57+ T cells in acquired aplastic anemia. For the study at large: Sorted cells (CD4+ and CD8+) yielded DNA amounts that averaged roughly 3.5 ug. As sequenced from healthy donors, CD4+ cells averaged roughly 11 million reads. Findings of the study overall: Patients and controls turned out to have approximately 29 CD8+ CDR3 sequences in common.

Using genomic DNA as the template, TCR beta VDJ and CDR3 profiling was carried out. From the reads, TCRdb called clonotypes with MiXCR, one entry per CDR3 protein. Of roughly 61,000 distinct CDR3 sequences listed, 45% to 70% were seen once; the top ten hold about 2.5%. The source of this sequence is a human donor in good health, serving as a control. The sequencing sample was made of sorted CD4+, CD8+, or CD8+CD57+ T cells (not recorded which) from PBMCs. The V and J genes are TRBV29-1 and TRBJ1-2, with D possibly being TRBD1 (6 bases). In DNA form, the CDR3 reads TGCAGCAGTACAGGGTACTATGGCTACACCTTC. Protein sequence: CSSTGYYGYTF.